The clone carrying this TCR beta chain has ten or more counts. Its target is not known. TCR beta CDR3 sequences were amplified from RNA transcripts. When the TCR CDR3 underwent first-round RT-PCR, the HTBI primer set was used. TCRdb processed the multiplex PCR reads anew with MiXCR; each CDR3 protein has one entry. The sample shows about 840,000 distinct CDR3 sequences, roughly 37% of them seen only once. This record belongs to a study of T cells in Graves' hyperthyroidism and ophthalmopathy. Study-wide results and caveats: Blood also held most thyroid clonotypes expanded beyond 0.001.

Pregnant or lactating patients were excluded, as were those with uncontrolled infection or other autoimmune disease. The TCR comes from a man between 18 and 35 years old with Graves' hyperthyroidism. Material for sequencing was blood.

CDR3 bases: TGTGCCACCCAAGGCAGGGCGGGGGAAGAGACCCAGTACTTC. It is translated as CATQGRAGEETQYF. The chain uses TRBV10-3 and TRBJ2-5; 7 nucleotides line up with TRBD2. The V segment lost 10 bases and the J segment 3 bases; nucleotides outside the gene matches: 11. This CDR3 is 14 amino acids long. Germline V gives CDR1 ENHRY, CDR2 SYGVKD.